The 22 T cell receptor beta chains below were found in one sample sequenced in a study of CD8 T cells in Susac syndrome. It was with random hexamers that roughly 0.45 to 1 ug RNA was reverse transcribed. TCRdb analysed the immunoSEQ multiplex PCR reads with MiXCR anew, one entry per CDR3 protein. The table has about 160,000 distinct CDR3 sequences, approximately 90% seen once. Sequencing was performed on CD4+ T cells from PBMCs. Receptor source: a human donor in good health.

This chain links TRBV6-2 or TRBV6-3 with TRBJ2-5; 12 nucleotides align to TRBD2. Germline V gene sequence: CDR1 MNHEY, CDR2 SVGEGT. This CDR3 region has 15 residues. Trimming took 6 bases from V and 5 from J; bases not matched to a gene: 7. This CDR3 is CASSQTSGGGETQYF. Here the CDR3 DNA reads TGTGCCAGCAGCCAGACTAGCGGGGGCGGCGAGACCCAGTACTTC.

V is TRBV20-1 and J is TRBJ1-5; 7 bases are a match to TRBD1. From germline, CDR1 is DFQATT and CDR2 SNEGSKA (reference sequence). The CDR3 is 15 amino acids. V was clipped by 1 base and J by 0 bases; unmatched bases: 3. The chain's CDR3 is CSARAGTASNQPQHF. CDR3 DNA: TGCAGTGCTAGAGCCGGGACAGCTAGCAATCAGCCCCAGCATTTT.

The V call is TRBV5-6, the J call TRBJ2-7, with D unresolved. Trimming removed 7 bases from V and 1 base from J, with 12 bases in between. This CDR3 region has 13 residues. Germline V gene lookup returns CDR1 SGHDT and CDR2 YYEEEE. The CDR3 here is CASHLGRSYEQYF. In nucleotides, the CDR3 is TGTGCCAGCCACTTGGGCAGGTCCTACGAGCAGTACTTC.

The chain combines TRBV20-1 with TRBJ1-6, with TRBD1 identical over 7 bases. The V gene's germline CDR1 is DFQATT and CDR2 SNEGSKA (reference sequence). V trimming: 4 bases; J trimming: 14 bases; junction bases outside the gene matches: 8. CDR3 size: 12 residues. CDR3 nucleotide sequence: TGCAGTGCTACCGACAGGGATTTGTCCCTCCACTTT. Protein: CSATDRDLSLHF.

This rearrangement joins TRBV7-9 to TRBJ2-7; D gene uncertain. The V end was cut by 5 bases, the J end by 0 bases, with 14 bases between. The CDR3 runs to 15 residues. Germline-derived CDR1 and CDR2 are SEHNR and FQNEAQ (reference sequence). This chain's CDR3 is CASSLQDLLSYEQYF. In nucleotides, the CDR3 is TGTGCCAGCAGCCTCCAGGACCTACTCTCCTACGAGCAGTACTTC.

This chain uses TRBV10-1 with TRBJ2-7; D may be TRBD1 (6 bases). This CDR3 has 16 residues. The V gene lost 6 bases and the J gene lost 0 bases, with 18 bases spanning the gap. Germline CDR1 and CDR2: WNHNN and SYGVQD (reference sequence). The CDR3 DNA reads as TGCGCCAGCAGAGAATTCTTGGACAGTTCCTCCTACGAGCAGTACTTC. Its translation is CASREFLDSSSYEQYF.

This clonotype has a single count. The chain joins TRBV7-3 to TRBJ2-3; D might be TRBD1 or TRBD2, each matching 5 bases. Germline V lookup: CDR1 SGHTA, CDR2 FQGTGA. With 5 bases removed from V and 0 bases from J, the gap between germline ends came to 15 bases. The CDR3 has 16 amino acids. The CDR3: CASSIHSGASTDTQYF. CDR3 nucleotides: TGTGCCAGCAGCATACATTCCGGGGCCAGCACAGATACGCAGTATTTT.

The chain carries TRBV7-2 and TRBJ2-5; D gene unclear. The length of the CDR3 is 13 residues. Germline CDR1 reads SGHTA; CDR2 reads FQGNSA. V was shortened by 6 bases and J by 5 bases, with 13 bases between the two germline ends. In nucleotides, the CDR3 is TGTGCCAGCAGACTGGGGTACGGGGAGACCCAGTACTTC. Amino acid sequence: CASRLGYGETQYF.

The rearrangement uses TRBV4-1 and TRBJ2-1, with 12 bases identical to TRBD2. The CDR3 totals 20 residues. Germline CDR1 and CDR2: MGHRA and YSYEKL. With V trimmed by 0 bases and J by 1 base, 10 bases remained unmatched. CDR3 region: CASSQDQTSGRPGSYNEQFF. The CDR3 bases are TGCGCCAGCAGCCAAGATCAGACTAGCGGGAGACCCGGTTCCTACAATGAGCAGTTCTTC.

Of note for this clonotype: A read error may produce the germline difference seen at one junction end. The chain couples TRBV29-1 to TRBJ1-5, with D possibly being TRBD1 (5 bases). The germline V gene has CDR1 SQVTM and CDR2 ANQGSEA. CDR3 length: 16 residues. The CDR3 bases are TGCAGCGTGACCCTCTGGGGGACGGAAAGCAATCAGCCCCAGCAATTT. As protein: CSVTLWGTESNQPQQF.

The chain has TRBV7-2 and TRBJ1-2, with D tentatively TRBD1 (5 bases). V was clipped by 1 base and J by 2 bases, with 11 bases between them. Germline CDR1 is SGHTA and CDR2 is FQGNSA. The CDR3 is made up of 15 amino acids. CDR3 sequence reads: CASSLVQARNYGYTF. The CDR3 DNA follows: TGTGCCAGCAGCTTAGTACAGGCGCGCAACTATGGCTACACCTTC.

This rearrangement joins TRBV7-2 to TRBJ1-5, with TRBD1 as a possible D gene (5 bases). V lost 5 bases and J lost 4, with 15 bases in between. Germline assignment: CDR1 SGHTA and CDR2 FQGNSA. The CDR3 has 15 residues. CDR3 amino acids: CASSPGRAFNQPQHF. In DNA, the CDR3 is TGTGCCAGCAGCCCGGGCAGGGCGTTTAATCAGCCCCAGCATTTT.

For the CDR3, the DNA is TGTGCCAGCAGCTTGATCCGGGAGGACATTCAGTACTTC. Translating gives CASSLIREDIQYF. This chain joins TRBV7-3 and TRBJ2-4, with 7 bases fitting TRBD2. The CDR3 is 13 amino acids. In germline, CDR1 is SGHTA, CDR2 FQGTGA. The V segment lost 3 bases and the J segment 8 bases; nucleotides outside the gene matches: 4.

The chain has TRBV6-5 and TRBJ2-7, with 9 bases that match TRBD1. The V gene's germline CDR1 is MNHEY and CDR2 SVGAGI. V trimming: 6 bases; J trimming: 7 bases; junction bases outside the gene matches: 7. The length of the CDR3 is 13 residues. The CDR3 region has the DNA TGTGCCAGCAGACTACAGGGGGCGGGGGAGCAGTACTTC. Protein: CASRLQGAGEQYF.

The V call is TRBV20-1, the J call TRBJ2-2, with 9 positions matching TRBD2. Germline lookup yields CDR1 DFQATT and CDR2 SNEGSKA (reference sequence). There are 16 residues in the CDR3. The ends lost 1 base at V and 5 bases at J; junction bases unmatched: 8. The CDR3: CSARVVPAGGTGELFF. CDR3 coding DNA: TGCAGTGCTAGAGTCGTTCCGGCGGGAGGGACCGGGGAGCTGTTTTTT.

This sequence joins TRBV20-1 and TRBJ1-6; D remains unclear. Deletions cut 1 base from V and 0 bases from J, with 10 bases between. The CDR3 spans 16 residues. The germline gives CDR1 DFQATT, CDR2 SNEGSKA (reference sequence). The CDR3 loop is CSARAPGSSYNSPLHF. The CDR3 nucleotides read TGCAGTGCTAGAGCGCCTGGGAGCTCCTATAATTCACCCCTCCACTTT.

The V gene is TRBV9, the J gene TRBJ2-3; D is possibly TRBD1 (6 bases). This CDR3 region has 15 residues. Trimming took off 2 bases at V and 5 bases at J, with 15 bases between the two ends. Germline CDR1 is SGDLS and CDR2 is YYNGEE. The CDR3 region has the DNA TGTGCCAGCAGCGTGGACCCAGGGGAACTAGATACGCAGTATTTT. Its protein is CASSVDPGELDTQYF.

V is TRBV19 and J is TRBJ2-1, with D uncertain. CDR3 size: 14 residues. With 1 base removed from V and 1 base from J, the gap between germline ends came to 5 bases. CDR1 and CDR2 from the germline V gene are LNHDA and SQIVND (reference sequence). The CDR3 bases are TGTGCCAGTAGTATAGGACTGTCCTACAATGAGCAGTTCTTC. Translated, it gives CASSIGLSYNEQFF.

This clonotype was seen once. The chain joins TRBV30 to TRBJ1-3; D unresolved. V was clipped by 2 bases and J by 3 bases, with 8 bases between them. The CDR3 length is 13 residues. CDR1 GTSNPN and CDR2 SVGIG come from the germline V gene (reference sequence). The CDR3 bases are TGTGCCTGGAGTACGGATTATGGAAACACCATATATTTT. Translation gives CAWSTDYGNTIYF.

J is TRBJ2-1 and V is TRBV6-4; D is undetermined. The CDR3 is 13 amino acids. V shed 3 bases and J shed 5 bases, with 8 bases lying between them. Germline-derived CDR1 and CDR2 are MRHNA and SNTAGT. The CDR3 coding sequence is TGTGCCAGCAGTGAGGGTGAGGACAATGAGCAGTTCTTC. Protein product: CASSEGEDNEQFF.

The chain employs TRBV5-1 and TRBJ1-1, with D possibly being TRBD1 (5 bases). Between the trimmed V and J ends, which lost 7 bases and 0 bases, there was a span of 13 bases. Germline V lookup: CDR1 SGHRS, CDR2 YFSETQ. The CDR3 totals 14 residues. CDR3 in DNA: TGCGCCAGCCGGGACCGCTCTTTGAACACTGAAGCTTTCTTT. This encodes CASRDRSLNTEAFF.

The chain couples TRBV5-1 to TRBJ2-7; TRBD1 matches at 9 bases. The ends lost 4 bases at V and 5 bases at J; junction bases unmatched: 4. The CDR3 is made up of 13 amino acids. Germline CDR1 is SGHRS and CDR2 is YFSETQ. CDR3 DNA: TGCGCCAGCAGCGTGGGACAGGGCGACGAGCAGTACTTC. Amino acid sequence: CASSVGQGDEQYF.